The present T cell receptor (beta chain) was sequenced within a study of beta chain features in type 1 diabetes. Study-level points and caveats: People with Type 1 diabetes carried modestly yet significantly shorter TCRB CDR3s in all four CD4+ subsets.

V dropped 6 bases and J dropped 4; count of bases not matched to a gene: 4. Germline CDR1 is SGHTA and CDR2 is FQGNSA. The CDR3 covers 14 residues. Details on this clone: What it binds is unknown.

As every portion of the isolated RNA was reverse transcribed, the sequencing read expressed TCRB transcripts. The protocol was immunoSEQ multiplex PCR, while the TCRdb copy is restricted to in-frame clones and leaves out a portion. The sample has more than 550,000 clones; around an eighth are singletons. The sequence derives from a man aged 18-30 years with type 1 diabetes. The rearrangement uses TRBV7-2 and TRBJ1-1; 11 bases match TRBD1. Sequences were obtained from naive CD4+ T cells from blood. For the CDR3, the DNA is TGTGCCAGCAGGTACGGACAGGGGGCCACTGAAGCTTTCTTT. This translates into CASRYGQGATEAFF.